These 16 T cell receptor beta chains were all obtained from the same sample, sequenced in a study of regulatory dendritic cells for organ transplantation. Libraries were prepared by immunoSEQ multiplex PCR; TCRdb keeps only in-frame clonotypes and omits some of them. The table has some 12,000 clones, more than 75% seen once. CFSE-labeled sorted T cells met regulatory or mature dendritic cells for four to five days. These receptors' targets are unknown. Sequencing input: naive CD8+ T cells from blood cultured with regulatory dendritic cells. The sample's subset: CD45RA+ naive T cells. These receptors came from a human donor in good health.

The chain couples TRBV19 to TRBJ1-1; 7 bases match TRBD1. Germline assignment: CDR1 LNHDA and CDR2 SQIVND (reference sequence). CDR3 length: 14 amino acids. V was clipped by 6 bases and J by 3 bases; unmatched bases: 7. The CDR3 protein is CASRKQGKDTEAFF. DNA of the CDR3: TGTGCCAGTAGAAAACAGGGGAAGGACACTGAAGCTTTCTTT. The full variable domain, completed using reference TRBV19 and TRBJ1-1, is DGGITQSPKYLFRKEGQNVTLSCEQNLNHDAMYWYRQDPGQGLRLIYYSQIVNDFQKGDIAEGYSVSREKKESFPLTVTSAQKNPTAFYLCASRKQGKDTEAFFGQGTRLTVV.

The rearrangement uses TRBV9 and TRBJ1-1; D remains unclear. The CDR3 is 15 residues long. Germline lookup yields CDR1 SGDLS and CDR2 YYNGEE. V lost 4 bases to trimming and J lost 1 base, with 14 bases between them. The CDR3: CASSSHRGSNTEAFF. DNA of the CDR3: TGTGCCAGCAGCTCTCACCGGGGATCGAACACTGAAGCTTTCTTT.

CDR3 in amino acids: CASSLLRGSPTYNEQFF. CDR3 nucleotides: TGTGCCAGCAGTTTGCTCAGGGGGTCCCCCACCTACAATGAGCAGTTCTTC. This chain connects TRBV28 to TRBJ2-1, with 7 nucleotides matching TRBD1. Trimming at V came to 3 bases and at J to 2 bases, leaving 10 bases not matched to a gene. There are 17 residues in the CDR3. Germline V gene sequence: CDR1 MDHEN, CDR2 SYDVKM. Filled out from reference TRBV28 and TRBJ2-1, the complete variable domain reads DVKVTQSSRYLVKRTGEKVFLECVQDMDHENMFWYRQDPGLGLRLIYFSYDVKMKEKGDIPEGYSVSREKKERFSLILESASTNQTSMYLCASSLLRGSPTYNEQFFGPGTRLTVL.

The chain couples TRBV5-1 to TRBJ1-1; 11 positions agree with TRBD1. The germline gives CDR1 SGHRS, CDR2 YFSETQ. J lost 1 base, V lost 0 bases, and 5 bases had no gene match. The CDR3 sequence is 17 residues long. The CDR3 reads CASSLVGQGAPNTEAFF. The CDR3 DNA reads as TGCGCCAGCAGCTTGGTAGGACAGGGGGCGCCGAACACTGAAGCTTTCTTT.

The rearrangement joins TRBV10-3 to TRBJ2-7; 8 bases agree with TRBD1. Germline CDR1 is ENHRY and CDR2 is SYGVKD. The CDR3 is 17 amino acids. The V and J ends lost 3 bases and 2 bases, in that order; junction bases with no gene match: 12. The CDR3 DNA reads TGTGCCATCAGTGATGATGGGGGGAGACAGGGGCCCTACGAGCAGTACTTC. It yields the protein CAISDDGGRQGPYEQYF.

The rearrangement joins TRBV7-9 to TRBJ1-6; maybe TRBD1 (6 bases). Germline-derived CDR1 and CDR2 are SEHNR and FQNEAQ (reference sequence). CDR3 length: 15 residues. V was shortened by 5 bases and J by 8 bases, with 16 bases between the two germline ends. In nucleotides, the CDR3 is TGTGCCAGCAGCCCGCGGACAGAGTGGGATTCACCCCTCCACTTT. It translates to CASSPRTEWDSPLHF. The full variable domain, in which reference TRBV7-9 and TRBJ1-6 provide the parts outside the CDR3, is DTGVSQNPRHKITKRGQNVTFRCDPISEHNRLYWYRQTLGQGPEFLTYFQNEAQLEKSRLLSDRFSAERPKGSFSTLEIQRTEQGDSAMYLCASSPRTEWDSPLHFGNGTRLTVT.

The chain recombines TRBV6-6 with TRBJ1-5; D is perhaps TRBD1 (5 bases). With 8 bases removed from V and 9 bases from J, the gap between germline ends came to 26 bases. The germline CDR1 and CDR2 sequences are MNHNY and SVGAGI (reference sequence). CDR3 length equals 16 residues. The chain's CDR3 is CASASDTQGGLPPQHF. CDR3 in DNA: TGTGCCAGCGCGTCGGATACTCAGGGTGGGCTCCCGCCCCAGCATTTT.

This clone has just a few counts. The chain employs TRBV25-1 and TRBJ1-2, with 9 bases identical to TRBD1. Germline-derived CDR1 and CDR2 are MGHDK and SYGVNS. This CDR3 spans 15 amino acids. J gave up 6 bases and V 4 bases, and 9 bases lay outside the gene matches. CDR3 in DNA: TGTGCCAGCAGTGGGGGACAGGGAAGGCGGAATGGCTACACCTTC. It codes for CASSGGQGRRNGYTF.

This clone appeared once. V gene TRBV11-2 combines with J gene TRBJ2-3, with TRBD2 identical over 8 bases. J was trimmed by 2 bases and V by 5 bases; bases with no gene match: 15. The germline gives CDR1 SGHAT, CDR2 FQNNGV. The CDR3 spans 18 residues. This chain's CDR3 is CASSPRPVARGVTDTQYF. As DNA, the CDR3 is TGTGCCAGCAGCCCCCGACCTGTTGCGCGGGGGGTCACAGATACGCAGTATTTT.

Only a few counts were recorded for this clone. The rearrangement uses TRBV10-1 and TRBJ1-1; TRBD1 is a possible D gene (6 bases). Trimming left V 10 bases short and J 4 bases short, with 16 bases between. This CDR3 comprises 13 residues. Germline CDR1 WNHNN, CDR2 SYGVQD (reference sequence). The CDR3 nucleotides are TGCGCCAACCCTCCGGACAGCCCCACTGAAGCTTTCTTT. Protein sequence: CANPPDSPTEAFF.

The chain uses TRBV15 and TRBJ1-4; TRBD1 might be the D (5 bases). Trimming removed 3 bases at V and 8 bases at J, with 13 bases between. CDR3 length: 14 residues. Per the germline V gene, CDR1 is LNHNV and CDR2 is YYDKDF (reference sequence). Written as DNA, the CDR3 is TGTGCCACCAGCAGCGGGAGCCGGGGGGAAAAACTGTTTTTT. This codes for CATSSGSRGEKLFF.

This chain connects TRBV4-1 to TRBJ2-7; tentatively, D is TRBD1 (5 bases). The CDR3 runs to 12 residues. The V end was cut by 5 bases, the J end by 1 base, with 6 bases between. Germline CDR1 MGHRA, CDR2 YSYEKL. CDR3 protein: CASSDSSYEQYF. The CDR3 nucleotides read TGCGCCAGCAGCGACAGTTCCTACGAGCAGTACTTC.

The chain joins TRBV30 to TRBJ2-7; possibly TRBD2 for D (6 bases). Germline values: CDR1 GTSNPN, CDR2 SVGIG (reference sequence). Trimming removed 8 bases at V and 6 bases at J, with 32 bases between. This CDR3 has 17 amino acids. The CDR3 here is CAPEGFKRAIRWSEQYF. The CDR3 DNA sequence: TGTGCCCCGGAGGGTTTTAAACGGGCCATTCGGTGGTCCGAGCAGTACTTC.

This clone was detected only a few times. This chain joins TRBV9 and TRBJ2-1, with D perhaps matching TRBD2 (6 bases). The germline V gene encodes CDR1 SGDLS and CDR2 YYNGEE. The germline V and J ends were trimmed by 4 bases and 0 bases, with 11 bases remaining between them. This CDR3 has 15 amino acids. CDR3 amino acids: CASSPGGSSYNEQFF. In DNA, the CDR3 is TGTGCCAGCAGCCCTGGAGGGAGCTCCTACAATGAGCAGTTCTTC.

This chain uses TRBV2 with TRBJ2-2; TRBD2 matches at 8 bases. The length of the CDR3 is 16 residues. V lost 6 bases to trimming and J lost 2 bases; unmatched junction nucleotides: 8. In germline, CDR1 is SNHLY, CDR2 FYNNEI. Written as DNA, the CDR3 is TGTGCCAGCAGGACCCGGGGACTAGAAAACACCGGGGAGCTGTTTTTT. This sequence encodes CASRTRGLENTGELFF.

The J gene is TRBJ2-2, the V gene TRBV5-6, with 8 bases identical to TRBD1. The V and J ends lost 4 bases and 6 bases, in that order; junction bases with no gene match: 8. There are 15 residues in the CDR3. Germline V CDR1 and CDR2: SGHDT, YYEEEE. CDR3 sequence (DNA): TGTGCCAGCAGCCCGGACAGGGATGATGCCGGGGAGCTGTTTTTT. It translates to CASSPDRDDAGELFF.